This T cell receptor (beta chain) was sequenced for a study of blood T cell repertoires in COVID-19. About the study: The samples span acute and convalescent COVID-19 from the United States, Italy and Spain. The cDNA or gDNA used as material had been derived from T cells, B-cell-depleted T cells, or PBMCs.

In germline, CDR1 is MNHEY, CDR2 SMNVEV (reference sequence). Trimming removed 8 bases from V and 4 bases from J; junction bases left unmatched: 4. The CDR3 extends over 12 amino acids. Sequencing was performed with immunoSEQ multiplex PCR; in TCRdb, only in-frame clones are kept and a portion is missing. The repertoire includes 72,000 or so clones, about 89% of them detected once, and under 15% sits in the top ten. This sequence was found in an older woman with acute or convalescent COVID-19. The V and J genes are TRBV27 and TRBJ2-5; 7 positions match TRBD2. Sequencing used peripheral blood. The CDR3 nucleotides are TGTGCCAGCGGGAGGGGAATAGAGACCCAGTACTTC. Translating it yields CASGRGIETQYF.